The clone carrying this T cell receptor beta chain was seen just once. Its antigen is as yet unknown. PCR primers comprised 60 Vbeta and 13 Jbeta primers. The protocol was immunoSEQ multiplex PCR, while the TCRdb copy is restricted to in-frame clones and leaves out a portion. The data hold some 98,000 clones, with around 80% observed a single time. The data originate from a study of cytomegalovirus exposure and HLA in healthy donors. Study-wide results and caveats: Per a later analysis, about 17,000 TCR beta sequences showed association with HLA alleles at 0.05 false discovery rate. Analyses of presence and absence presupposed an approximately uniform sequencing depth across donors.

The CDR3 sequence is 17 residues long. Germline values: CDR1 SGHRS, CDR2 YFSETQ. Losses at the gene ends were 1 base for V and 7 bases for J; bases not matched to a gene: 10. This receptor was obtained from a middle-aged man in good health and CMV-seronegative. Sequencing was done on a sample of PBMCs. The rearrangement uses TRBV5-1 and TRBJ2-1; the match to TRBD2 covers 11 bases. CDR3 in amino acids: CASSLTLLAGGGNEQFF. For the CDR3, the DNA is TGCGCCAGCAGCTTGACTCTTCTAGCGGGGGGCGGAAATGAGCAGTTCTTC.